The present entry profiles one TCR beta chain with its context. The antigen remains undetermined. CDR1 and CDR2 from the germline V gene are GTSNPN and SVGIG (reference sequence). Trimming cost V 5 bases and J 1 base; bases outside gene matches: 7. The CDR3 is 15 residues long. Use of 60 Vbeta and 13 Jbeta primers characterized the PCR. The method was immunoSEQ multiplex PCR; TCRdb's version includes in-frame clones alone and lacks a portion of them. The sample carries 130,000 or so clones, around 67% recorded once. This specimen belongs to a study of cytomegalovirus exposure and HLA in healthy donors. For the study at large: From HLA-typed donors, an early data release held roughly 80 million unique TCRs. Broader study findings: It emerged from a later analysis that several of the most significant clusters appeared to be linked to common viral pathogens. Presence/absence analyses assumed roughly uniform sequencing depth across donors, which may not hold. DRB1 showed the most TCR associations and HLA-C the fewest in a later analysis, as rates varied by HLA locus.

The J gene is TRBJ1-3, the V gene TRBV30; TRBD1 matches 8 bases. The source material was PBMCs. The source is a woman aged 40 to 55 in good health and CMV-seropositive. Here the CDR3 DNA reads TGTGCCTGGGTCGGGCAGGGGGCATCTGGAAACACCATATATTTT. Its protein is CAWVGQGASGNTIYF.